This entry concerns a single T cell receptor (beta chain). This sample was included in a study of blood T cell repertoires in COVID-19. Overall study: Sites in the United States, Italy and Spain provided acute and convalescent COVID-19 samples. The cDNA or gDNA used as material had been derived from T cells, B-cell-depleted T cells, or PBMCs.

The germline CDR1 and CDR2 sequences are SGHRS and YFSETQ. V shed 3 bases and J shed 3 bases, with 15 bases lying between them. The CDR3 totals 15 residues. Per the authors' pipeline: How many nucleated cells were present was estimated from reference gene primer amplification. Method: immunoSEQ multiplex PCR; TCRdb's copy keeps in-frame clones and lacks some. The V and J calls and clone size come from that table; D and trimming were worked out from the DNA. The data hold about 160,000 clones, with approximately 80% observed a single time. Sequenced: peripheral blood. The sequence was obtained from a woman older than 75 with acute or convalescent COVID-19. J is TRBJ1-1 and V is TRBV5-1, with D possibly matching TRBD1 (6 bases). CDR3 in DNA: TGCGCCAGCAGCTCGCCAGGGGCTTTGGACACTGAAGCTTTCTTT. It specifies CASSSPGALDTEAFF. Full variable domain (missing parts from reference TRBV5-1 and TRBJ1-1): KAGVTQTPRYLIKTRGQQVTLSCSPISGHRSVSWYQQTPGQGLQFLFEYFSETQRNKGNFPGRFSGRQFSNSRSEMNVSTLELGDSALYLCASSSPGALDTEAFFGQGTRLTVV.